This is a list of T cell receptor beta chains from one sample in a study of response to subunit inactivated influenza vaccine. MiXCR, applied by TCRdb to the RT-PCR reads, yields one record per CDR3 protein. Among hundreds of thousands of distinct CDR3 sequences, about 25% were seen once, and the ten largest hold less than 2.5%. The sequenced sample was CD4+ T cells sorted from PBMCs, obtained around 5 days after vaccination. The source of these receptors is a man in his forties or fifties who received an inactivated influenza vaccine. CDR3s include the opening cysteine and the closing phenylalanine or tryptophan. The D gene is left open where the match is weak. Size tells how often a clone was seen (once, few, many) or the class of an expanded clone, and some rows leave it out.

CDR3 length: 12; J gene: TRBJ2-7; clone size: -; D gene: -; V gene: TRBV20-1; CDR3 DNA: TGCAGTGCGGGGCAGGCCAACTACGAGCAGTACTTC; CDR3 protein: CSAGQANYEQYF
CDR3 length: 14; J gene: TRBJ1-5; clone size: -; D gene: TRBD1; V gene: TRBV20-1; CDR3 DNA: TGCAGTGCTAGAGATCCACAGGGGTGGCAGCCCCAGCATTTT; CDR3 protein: CSARDPQGWQPQHF
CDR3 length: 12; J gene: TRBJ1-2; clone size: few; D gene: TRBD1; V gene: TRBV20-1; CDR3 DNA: TGCAGTGCGCAAGGGGGCCACTATGGCTACACCTTC; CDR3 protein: CSAQGGHYGYTF
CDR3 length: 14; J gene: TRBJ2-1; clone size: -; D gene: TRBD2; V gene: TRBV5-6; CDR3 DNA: TGTGCCAGCAGCCCGAGTGGCGGGAGTTATGAGCAGTTCTTC; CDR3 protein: CASSPSGGSYEQFF
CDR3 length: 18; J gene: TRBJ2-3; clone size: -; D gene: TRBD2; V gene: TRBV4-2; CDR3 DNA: TGTGCCAGCAGCCAATCCACGGGGGGGACCATCCTTATCCCTTCGCAGTATTTT; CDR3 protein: CASSQSTGGTILIPSQYF
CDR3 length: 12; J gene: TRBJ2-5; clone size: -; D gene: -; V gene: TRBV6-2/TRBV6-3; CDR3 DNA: TGTGCCAGCAGCGGCAGGGTGGAGACCCAGTACTTC; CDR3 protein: CASSGRVETQYF
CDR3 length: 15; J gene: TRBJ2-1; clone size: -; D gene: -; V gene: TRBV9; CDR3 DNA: TGTGCCAGCAGCTTAGCCCCTAGTGCGCCGAATGAGCAGTTCTTC; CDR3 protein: CASSLAPSAPNEQFF
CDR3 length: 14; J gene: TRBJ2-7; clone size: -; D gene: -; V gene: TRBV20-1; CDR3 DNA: TGCAGTGCTCTTCTTCCCGCGGGTTCCTACGAGCAGTACTTC; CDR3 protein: CSALLPAGSYEQYF
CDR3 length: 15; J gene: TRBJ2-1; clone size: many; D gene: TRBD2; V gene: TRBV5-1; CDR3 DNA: TGTGCCAGCAGCTTAAGCGGGGGGGCCTACAATGAGCAGTTCTTC; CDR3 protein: CASSLSGGAYNEQFF
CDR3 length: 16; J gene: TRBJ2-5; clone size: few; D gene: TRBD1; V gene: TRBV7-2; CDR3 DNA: TGTGCCAGCAGCTTAGGCTCGGACAGGCCCCAAGAGACCCAGTACTTC; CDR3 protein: CASSLGSDRPQETQYF
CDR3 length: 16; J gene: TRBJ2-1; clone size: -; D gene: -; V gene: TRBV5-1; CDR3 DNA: TGCGCCAGCAGCTCGCCCTCGTTTAGCTCCTACAATGAGCAGTTCTTC; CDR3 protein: CASSSPSFSSYNEQFF
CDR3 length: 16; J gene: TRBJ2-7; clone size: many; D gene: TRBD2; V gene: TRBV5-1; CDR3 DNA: TGCGCCAGCAGCTTGGCCTTCACTAGCGGGAGTTACGAGCAGTACTTC; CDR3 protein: CASSLAFTSGSYEQYF
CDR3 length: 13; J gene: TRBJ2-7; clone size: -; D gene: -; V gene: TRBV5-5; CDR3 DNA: TGTGCCAGCAGCTGGATGACAGCGGACGAGCAGTACTTC; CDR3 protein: CASSWMTADEQYF
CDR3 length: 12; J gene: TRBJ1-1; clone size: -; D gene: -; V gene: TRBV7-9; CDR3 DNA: TGTGCCAGCAGCCCCCTGGACAGTCAAGCTTTCTTT; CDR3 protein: CASSPLDSQAFF
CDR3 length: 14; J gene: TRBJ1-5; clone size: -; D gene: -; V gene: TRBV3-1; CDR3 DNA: TGTGCCAGCAGCCTCCAGGGTGACAATCAGCCCCAGCATTTT; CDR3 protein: CASSLQGDNQPQHF
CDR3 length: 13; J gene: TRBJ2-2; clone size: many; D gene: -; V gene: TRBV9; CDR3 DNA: TGTGCCAGCAGCACCAAGAACACCGGGGAGCTGTTTTTT; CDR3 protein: CASSTKNTGELFF
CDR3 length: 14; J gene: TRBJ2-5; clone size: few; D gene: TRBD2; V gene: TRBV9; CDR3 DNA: TGTGCCAGCAGCCTCGGACTAGATAAAGAGACCCAGTACTTC; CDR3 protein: CASSLGLDKETQYF
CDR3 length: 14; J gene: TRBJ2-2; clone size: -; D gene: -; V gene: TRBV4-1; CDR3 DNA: TGCGCCAGCGGCCAGTCGGGGGAGACCGGGGAGCTGTTTTTT; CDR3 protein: CASGQSGETGELFF
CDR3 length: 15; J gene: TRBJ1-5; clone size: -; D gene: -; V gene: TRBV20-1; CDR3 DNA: TGCAGTGCTAGCGCCCAGCATTATAGCAATCAGCCCCAGCATTTT; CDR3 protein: CSASAQHYSNQPQHF
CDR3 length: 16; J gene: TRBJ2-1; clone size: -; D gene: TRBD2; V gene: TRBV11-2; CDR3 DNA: TGTGCCAGCAGCTTAGGACTAGCGGGGGGGCCTTTTGAGCAGTTCTTC; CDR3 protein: CASSLGLAGGPFEQFF
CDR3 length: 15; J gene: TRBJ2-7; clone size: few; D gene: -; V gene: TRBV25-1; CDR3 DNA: TGTGCCAGCAGTGATCCGATGGCAGACGCCTCAGAGCAGTACTTC; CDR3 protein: CASSDPMADASEQYF
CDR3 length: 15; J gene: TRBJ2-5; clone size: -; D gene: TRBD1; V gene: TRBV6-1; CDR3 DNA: TGTGCCAGCAGGAGGGGACAGGGGCCCCAGGAGACCCAGTACTTC; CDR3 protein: CASRRGQGPQETQYF
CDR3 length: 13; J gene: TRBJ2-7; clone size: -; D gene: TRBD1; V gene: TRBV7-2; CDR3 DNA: TGTGCCAGCAGCTCCCGGGACAGGGAGAGTAGGCACTTC; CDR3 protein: CASSSRDRESRHF